This record looks at one T cell receptor beta chain sequence and its context. Its antigen remains unidentified. One base away lies a much larger clone, so this may be a sequencing read error. Molecular barcoded adaptors covering alpha/delta and beta/gamma chains were used on around 370 ng RNA. TCRdb re-analysed the reads in MiXCR, keeping a single row per CDR3 protein. This table holds 100,000 to 150,000 distinct CDR3 sequences, under 15% found once. At the time of active disease, bone marrow was collected from every patient. The sample is drawn from a study of read filtering for tumor transcriptome and immune sequencing. On the study more broadly: Roughly 8 patients were R-ISS I, 16 were R-ISS II, over 5 were R-ISS III. Whole-study results and caveats: Even smaller IR-seq throughput identified most shared clonotypes.

Deletions cut 3 bases from V and 5 bases from J, with 14 bases between. Germline-derived CDR1 and CDR2 are SQVTM and ANQGSEA. The CDR3 is made up of 13 amino acids. Sequencing used a population of CD138-negative cells sorted from bone marrow. The rearrangement uses TRBV29-1 and TRBJ2-7, with a tentative D call TRBD1 (6 bases). The sequence was collected from a donor at least 40 years old with multiple myeloma. CDR3: CSVEVSGAHEQYF. CDR3 nucleotide sequence: TGCAGCGTTGAGGTGTCAGGGGCCCACGAGCAGTACTTC.